This T cell receptor (beta chain) was observed in a study of shared clonotypes between healthy human individuals. Whole-study results and caveats: Sharing across four donors was seen in 4% to 6.5% of naive CD4 clonotypes.

CD8 cells classed as naive were CD45RO-negative and positively selected for CCR7, excluding terminally differentiated effector memory CD45RA+ cells. The table came from immunoSEQ multiplex PCR; TCRdb's copy has only in-frame clones and leaves some out. The data show roughly 2 million clones, about 95% seen once. About this clone itself: Its matching antigen is unknown.

The germline gives CDR1 SEHNR, CDR2 FQNEAQ (reference sequence). The V end was cut by 5 bases, the J end by 2 bases, with 12 bases between. CDR3 size: 15 residues. The material sequenced was naive CD8+ T cells sorted from blood. This TCR was recovered from a man between 18 and 35 years old in good health. The chain has TRBV7-9 and TRBJ2-2; D is perhaps TRBD1 or TRBD2 (5 bases each). The CDR3 DNA is TGTGCCAGCAGCACGAACCGGGACAACACCGGGGAGCTGTTTTTT. Its protein product is CASSTNRDNTGELFF.